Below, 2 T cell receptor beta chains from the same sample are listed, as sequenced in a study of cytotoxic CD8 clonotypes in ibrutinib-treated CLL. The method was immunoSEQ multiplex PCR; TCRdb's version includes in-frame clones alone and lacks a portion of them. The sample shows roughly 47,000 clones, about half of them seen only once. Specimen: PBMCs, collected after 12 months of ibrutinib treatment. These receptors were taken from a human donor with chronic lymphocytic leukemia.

The CDR3 spells CASSPDSQGYEQYF. CDR3 in DNA: TGTGCCAGTAGTCCCGACTCCCAAGGCTACGAGCAGTACTTC. This sequence joins TRBV19 and TRBJ2-7; the D is unclear. From germline, CDR1 is LNHDA and CDR2 SQIVND (reference sequence). The length of the CDR3 is 14 residues. V was trimmed by 5 bases and J by 3 bases, leaving 14 bases between them.

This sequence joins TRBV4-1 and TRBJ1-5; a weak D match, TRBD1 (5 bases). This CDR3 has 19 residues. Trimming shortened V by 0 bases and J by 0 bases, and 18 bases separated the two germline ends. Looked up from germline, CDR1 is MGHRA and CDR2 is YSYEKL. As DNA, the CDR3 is TGCGCCAGCAGCCAAGATCAGGGTGTGGTCGCCTATAGCAATCAGCCCCAGCATTTT. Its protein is CASSQDQGVVAYSNQPQHF.